This entry lists 8 T cell receptor beta chains sequenced from one sample in a study of cytomegalovirus exposure and HLA in healthy donors. This PCR relied on a set of 60 Vbeta primers and 13 Jbeta primers. Generated by immunoSEQ multiplex PCR, the TCRdb table keeps only in-frame clones and is missing some. The table shows about 160,000 clones, with roughly 74% occurring only once. Source material: PBMCs. All receptors derive from a male donor in good health and CMV-seronegative.

The gene calls are TRBV5-1 and TRBJ2-7, with TRBD1 matching 9 bases. V was pared by 2 bases and J by 0 bases, with 3 bases of the junction left unmatched. Germline V CDR1 and CDR2: SGHRS, YFSETQ. The CDR3 contains 15 residues. The CDR3 spells CASSFTGGVSYEQYF. The CDR3 DNA reads TGCGCCAGCAGCTTTACAGGGGGCGTCTCCTACGAGCAGTACTTC. The full variable domain, in which reference TRBV5-1 and TRBJ2-7 provide the parts outside the CDR3, is KAGVTQTPRYLIKTRGQQVTLSCSPISGHRSVSWYQQTPGQGLQFLFEYFSETQRNKGNFPGRFSGRQFSNSRSEMNVSTLELGDSALYLCASSFTGGVSYEQYFGPGTRLTVT.

This sequence joins TRBV7-2 and TRBJ1-2, with 7 bases lining up with TRBD1. Per the germline V gene, CDR1 is SGHTA and CDR2 is FQGNSA. The V and J ends lost 5 bases and 1 base, in that order; junction bases with no gene match: 4. The CDR3 runs 14 residues. The CDR3 nucleotides read TGTGCCAGCAGCCCGAGACAGGGTAACTATGGCTACACCTTC. It specifies CASSPRQGNYGYTF.

The rearrangement links TRBV4-1 to TRBJ2-7; TRBD2 aligns across 9 bases. CDR1 and CDR2 from the germline V gene are MGHRA and YSYEKL. Germline trimming cut 2 bases from V and 3 bases from J; bases unmatched to any gene: 14. The CDR3 is 18 amino acids. CDR3 nucleotides: TGCGCCAGCAGCCAACCCCTCCGGCTAGCGGGAAGTAACTACGAGCAGTACTTC. This sequence encodes CASSQPLRLAGSNYEQYF.

This clone occurred a few times. V and J are TRBV4-1 and TRBJ2-1; D not certain. The CDR3 is 15 amino acids. The V gene's germline CDR1 is MGHRA and CDR2 YSYEKL. V dropped 3 bases and J dropped 1 base, with 10 bases sitting between them. CDR3 in DNA: TGCGCCAGCAGCCAGCCTAGTTGGTCCTACAATGAGCAGTTCTTC. Protein product: CASSQPSWSYNEQFF.

The chain combines TRBV11-3 with TRBJ2-7; tentatively, D is TRBD2 (5 bases). The CDR3 extends over 15 amino acids. Looked up from germline, CDR1 is SGHNT and CDR2 is YENEEA. V lost 5 bases and J 5 bases, leaving 19 bases between the germline ends. The CDR3, as DNA: TGTGCCAGCAGCCCCTATAACGGGGAGTACGACGAGCAGTACTTC. Translating gives CASSPYNGEYDEQYF.

J is TRBJ2-2 and V is TRBV7-9; 7 bases agree with TRBD1. After removal of 2 bases from V and 7 bases from J, the junction contained 10 bases not matched to a gene. CDR1 is SEHNR, CDR2 FQNEAQ, per germline (reference sequence). There are 16 residues in the CDR3. CDR3 loop: CASSLLGQAKGGELFF. CDR3 in DNA: TGTGCCAGCAGCTTACTAGGACAGGCAAAGGGCGGGGAGCTGTTTTTT. The whole variable domain, remainder taken from reference TRBV7-9 and TRBJ2-2, is DTGVSQNPRHKITKRGQNVTFRCDPISEHNRLYWYRQTLGQGPEFLTYFQNEAQLEKSRLLSDRFSAERPKGSFSTLEIQRTEQGDSAMYLCASSLLGQAKGGELFFGEGSRLTVL.

As DNA, the CDR3 is TGTGCCAGCAGCCCTATGGGAGGCAGCAATCAGCCCCAGCATTTT. Translated, it gives CASSPMGGSNQPQHF. The chain has TRBV6-5 and TRBJ1-5; D gene unclear. CDR3 length equals 15 residues. In germline, CDR1 is MNHEY, CDR2 SVGAGI. Trimming took off 6 bases at V and 1 base at J, with 13 bases between the two ends.

CDR3 DNA: TGTGCCACCAGCAGAGCCCGGACAGGGCCCTACGAGCAGTACTTC. Its protein is CATSRARTGPYEQYF. The chain couples TRBV15 to TRBJ2-5; 8 bases match TRBD1. The end of the DNA fits TRBJ2-7 better, so the J call may be wrong. This CDR3 region has 15 residues. Germline V gene sequence: CDR1 LNHNV, CDR2 YYDKDF (reference sequence).